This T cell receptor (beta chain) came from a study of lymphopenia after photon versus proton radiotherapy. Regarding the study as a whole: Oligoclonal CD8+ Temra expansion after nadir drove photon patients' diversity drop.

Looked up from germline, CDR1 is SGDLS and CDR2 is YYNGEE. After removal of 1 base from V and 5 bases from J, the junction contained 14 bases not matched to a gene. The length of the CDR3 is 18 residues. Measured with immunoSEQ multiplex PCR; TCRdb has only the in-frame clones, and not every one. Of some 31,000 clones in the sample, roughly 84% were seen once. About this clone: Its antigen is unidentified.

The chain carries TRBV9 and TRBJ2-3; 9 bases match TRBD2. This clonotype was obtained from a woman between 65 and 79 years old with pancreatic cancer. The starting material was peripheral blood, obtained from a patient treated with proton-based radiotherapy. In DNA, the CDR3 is TGTGCCAGCAGCGTATCTAGCGGGACTGATCTCGGTCAAGATACGCAGTATTTT. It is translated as CASSVSSGTDLGQDTQYF.